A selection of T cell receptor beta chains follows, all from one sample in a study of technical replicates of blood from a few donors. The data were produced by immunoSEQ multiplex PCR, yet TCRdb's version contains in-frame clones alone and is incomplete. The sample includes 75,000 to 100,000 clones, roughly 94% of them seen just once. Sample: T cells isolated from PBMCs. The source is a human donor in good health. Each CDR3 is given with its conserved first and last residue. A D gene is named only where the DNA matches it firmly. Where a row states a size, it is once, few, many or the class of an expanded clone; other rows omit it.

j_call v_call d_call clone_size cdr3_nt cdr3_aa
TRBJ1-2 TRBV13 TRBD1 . TGTGCCAGCAGCTCCACCGGACAGGGAGGGTATGGCTACACCTTC CASSSTGQGGYGYTF
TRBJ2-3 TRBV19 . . TGTGCCAGTAGTTTGGGTATAGGGACGGGAGACACAGATACGCAGTATTTT CASSLGIGTGDTDTQYF
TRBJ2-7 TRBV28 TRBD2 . TGTGCCAGCCCCCCCAGCGGGAGCTCCTACGAGCAGTACTTC CASPPSGSSYEQYF
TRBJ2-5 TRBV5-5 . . TGTGCCAGCAGCGACACGTTGACCCAGTACTTC CASSDTLTQYF
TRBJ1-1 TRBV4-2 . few TGTGCCAGCAGCCAAGGGAGCACACCCATTACGAACACTGAAGCTTTCTTT CASSQGSTPITNTEAFF
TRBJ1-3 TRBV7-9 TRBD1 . TGTGCCAGCGGCTTTAGGGGACAGGCCTCTGGAAACACCATATATTTT CASGFRGQASGNTIYF
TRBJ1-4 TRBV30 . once TGTGCCTGGAGTGTATCTCAGGGCGGAACTAATGAAAAACTGTTTTTT CAWSVSQGGTNEKLFF
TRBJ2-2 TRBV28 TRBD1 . TGTGCCAGCATACAGGGGGCGCACACCGGGGAGCTGTTTTTT CASIQGAHTGELFF
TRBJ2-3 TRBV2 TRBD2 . TGTGCCGGGAAAAGCGGGGTCAGCACAGATACGCAGTATTTT CAGKSGVSTDTQYF
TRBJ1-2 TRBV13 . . TGTGCCAGCAGCTTGGGGGGGGTCGAGGGCTACACCTTC CASSLGGVEGYTF
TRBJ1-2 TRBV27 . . TGTGCCAGCAGTCCACTCTCCGCAGGGAACTATGGCTACACCTTC CASSPLSAGNYGYTF